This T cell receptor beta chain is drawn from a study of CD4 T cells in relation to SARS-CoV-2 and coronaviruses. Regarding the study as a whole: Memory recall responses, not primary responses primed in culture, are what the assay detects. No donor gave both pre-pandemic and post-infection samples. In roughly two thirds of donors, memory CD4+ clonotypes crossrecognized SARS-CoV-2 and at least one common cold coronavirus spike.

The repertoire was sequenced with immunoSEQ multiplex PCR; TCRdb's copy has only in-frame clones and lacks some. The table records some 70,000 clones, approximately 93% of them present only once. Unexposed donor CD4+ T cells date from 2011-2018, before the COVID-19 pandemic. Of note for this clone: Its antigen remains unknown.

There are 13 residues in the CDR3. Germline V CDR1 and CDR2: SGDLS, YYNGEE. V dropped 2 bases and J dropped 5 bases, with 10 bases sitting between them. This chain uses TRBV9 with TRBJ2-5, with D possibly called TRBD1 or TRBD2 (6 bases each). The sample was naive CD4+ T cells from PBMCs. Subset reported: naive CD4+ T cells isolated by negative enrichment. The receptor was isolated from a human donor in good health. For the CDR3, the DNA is TGTGCCAGCAGCGTCCAGGGGAGGGAGACCCAGTACTTC. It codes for CASSVQGRETQYF. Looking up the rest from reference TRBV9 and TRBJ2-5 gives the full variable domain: DSGVTQTPKHLITATGQRVTLRCSPRSGDLSVYWYQQSLDQGLQFLIQYYNGEERAKGNILERFSAQQFPDLHSELNLSSLELGDSALYFCASSVQGRETQYFGPGTRLLVL.